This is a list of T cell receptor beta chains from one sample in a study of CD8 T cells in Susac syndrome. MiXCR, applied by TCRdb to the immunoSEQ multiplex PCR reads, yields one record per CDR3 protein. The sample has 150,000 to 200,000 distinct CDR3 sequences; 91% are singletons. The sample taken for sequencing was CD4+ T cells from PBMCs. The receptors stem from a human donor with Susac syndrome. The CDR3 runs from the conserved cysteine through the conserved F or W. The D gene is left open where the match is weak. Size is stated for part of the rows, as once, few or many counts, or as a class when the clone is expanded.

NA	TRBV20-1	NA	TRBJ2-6	CSAAIRVSGANVLTF	TGCAGTGCTGCCATCAGGGTCTCTGGGGCCAACGTCCTGACTTTC
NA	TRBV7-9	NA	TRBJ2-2	CASSLAGTKNTGELFF	TGTGCCAGCAGCTTAGCCGGGACAAAAAACACCGGGGAGCTGTTTTTT
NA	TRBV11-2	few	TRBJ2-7	CASSLSSAYEQYF	TGTGCCAGCAGCTTATCTAGTGCCTACGAGCAGTACTTC
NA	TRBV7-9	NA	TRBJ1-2	CASSSPLWGDNYGYTF	TGTGCCAGCAGCTCACCGCTCTGGGGCGATAACTATGGCTACACCTTC
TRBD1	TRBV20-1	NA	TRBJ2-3	CSAAPGQSTDTQYF	TGCAGTGCTGCCCCGGGACAGTCCACAGATACGCAGTATTTT
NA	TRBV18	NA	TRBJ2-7	CASSPSRGRGLEQYF	TGTGCCAGCTCCCCCTCCAGGGGCAGGGGTCTCGAGCAGTACTTC
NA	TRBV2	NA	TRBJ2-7	CASNLGGPYEQYF	TGTGCCAGCAATCTCGGGGGGCCCTACGAGCAGTACTTC
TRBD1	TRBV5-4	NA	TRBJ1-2	CASSPANILTGNYGYTF	TGTGCCAGCAGCCCCGCCAACATACTGACAGGGAACTATGGCTACACCTTC
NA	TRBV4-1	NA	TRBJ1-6	CASSQVGYSNSPLHF	TGCGCCAGCAGCCAAGTCGGCTACTCAAATTCACCCCTCCACTTT
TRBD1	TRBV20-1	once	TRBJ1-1	CSAFDRGNTEAFF	TGCAGTGCGTTTGACAGGGGGAACACTGAAGCTTTCTTT
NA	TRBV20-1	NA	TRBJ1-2	CSARGARAVIDYTF	TGCAGTGCTAGAGGCGCCAGGGCGGTTATAGATTACACCTTC
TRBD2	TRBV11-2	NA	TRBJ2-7	CASSRLAESYEQYF	TGTGCCAGCAGCCGACTAGCGGAGTCCTACGAGCAGTACTTC
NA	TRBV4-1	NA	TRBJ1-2	CASSQVPGTIYGYTF	TGCGCCAGCAGCCAGGTCCCCGGGACGATATATGGCTACACCTTC
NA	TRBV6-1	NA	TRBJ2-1	CASRLLPPDQPSGEQFF	TGTGCCAGCAGACTCTTACCCCCTGATCAGCCTTCGGGTGAGCAGTTCTTC
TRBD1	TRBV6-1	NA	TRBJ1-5	CASLYGTGGDQPQHF	TGTGCCAGCTTATACGGGACAGGGGGTGATCAGCCCCAGCATTTT
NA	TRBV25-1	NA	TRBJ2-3	CASSEYGGWQTFTDTQYF	TGTGCCAGCAGTGAATATGGGGGTTGGCAGACGTTTACAGATACGCAGTATTTT
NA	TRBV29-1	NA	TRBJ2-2	CSVEMGRGNTGELFF	TGCAGCGTTGAAATGGGGCGCGGAAACACCGGGGAGCTGTTTTTT
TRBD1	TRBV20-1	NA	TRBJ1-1	CSARESEGAAFF	TGCAGTGCTAGGGAATCAGAGGGGGCAGCTTTCTTT
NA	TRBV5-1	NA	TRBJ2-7	CASSFGRGTYEQYF	TGCGCCAGCAGCTTTGGGCGGGGAACATACGAGCAGTACTTC
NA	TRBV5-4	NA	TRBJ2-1	CASSLVVGSYNEQFF	TGTGCCAGCAGCTTGGTGGTGGGGTCCTACAATGAGCAGTTCTTC
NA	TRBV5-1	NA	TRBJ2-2	CASSLDGEVGTGELFF	TGCGCCAGCAGCTTGGACGGGGAAGTTGGCACCGGGGAGCTGTTTTTT
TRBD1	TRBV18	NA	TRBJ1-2	CASSSRQGTPSYGYTF	TGTGCCAGCTCAAGTCGACAGGGAACTCCTTCCTATGGCTACACCTTC
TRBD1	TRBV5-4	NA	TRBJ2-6	CASNTGGAGGANVLTF	TGTGCCAGCAATACAGGGGGCGCGGGGGGGGCCAACGTCCTGACTTTC
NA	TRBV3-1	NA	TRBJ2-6	CASSLSSGANVPTF	TGTGCCAGCAGCCTGAGCTCTGGGGCCAACGTCCCGACTTTC
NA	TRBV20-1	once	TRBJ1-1	CSARAFRQENTEAFF	TGCAGTGCTAGAGCTTTCAGACAGGAGAACACTGAAGCTTTCTTT
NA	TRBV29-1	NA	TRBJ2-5	CSVELGGWEETQYF	TGCAGCGTTGAATTAGGAGGTTGGGAAGAGACCCAGTACTTC
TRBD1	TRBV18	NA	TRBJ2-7	CASSRPGQGYHEQYF	TGTGCCAGCTCACGGCCGGGACAGGGTTATCACGAGCAGTACTTC
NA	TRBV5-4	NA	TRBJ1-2	CASSISSGNYGYTF	TGTGCCAGCAGCATTTCCTCAGGAAACTATGGCTACACCTTC
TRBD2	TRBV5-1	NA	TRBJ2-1	CASSLEAGEVNEQFF	TGCGCCAGCAGCTTGGAAGCGGGGGAGGTCAATGAGCAGTTCTTC
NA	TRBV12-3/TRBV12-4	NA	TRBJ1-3	CASRWVLAGNTIYF	TGTGCCAGCCGATGGGTTTTGGCTGGAAACACCATATATTTT
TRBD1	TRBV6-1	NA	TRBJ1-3	CASRKQGARLDGSGNTIYF	TGTGCCAGCAGAAAACAGGGGGCTCGATTGGACGGCTCTGGAAACACCATATATTTT
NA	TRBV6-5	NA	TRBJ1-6	CASSFGRLGSPLHF	TGTGCCAGCAGTTTTGGACGGCTCGGGTCACCCCTCCACTTT
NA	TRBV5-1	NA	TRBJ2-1	CASSLGDPSFDEQFF	TGCGCCAGCAGCTTGGGGGACCCCTCTTTCGATGAGCAGTTCTTC
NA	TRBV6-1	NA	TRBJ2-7	CASNPANYEQYF	TGTGCCAGCAACCCCGCTAACTACGAGCAGTACTTC
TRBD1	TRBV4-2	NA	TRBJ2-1	CASSQEAPGQGAAEQFF	TGTGCCAGCAGCCAAGAAGCCCCGGGACAGGGGGCGGCTGAGCAGTTCTTC